Each of the 7 T cell receptor beta chains below was sequenced from the same sample in a study of T cell repertoires in cytomegalovirus infection. TCRdb passed the reads through MiXCR, listing each CDR3 protein once. Of 630,000 or so distinct CDR3 sequences listed, around 24% are singletons. The material sequenced was CD8+ T cells from PBMCs. These TCRs come from a human donor in good health (CMV status not recorded). Some clones in this sample may be carry-over from other donors' samples.

Note on this clonotype: One base away lies a much larger clone, so this may be a sequencing read error. The chain carries TRBV7-6 and TRBJ2-7, with a tentative D call TRBD2 (5 bases). The CDR3 contains 14 residues. Germline CDR1 reads SGHVS; CDR2 reads FNYEAQ. The chain's CDR3 is CAGSGPSDPYEQYF. For the CDR3, the DNA is TGTGCCGGCAGCGGACCTTCCGACCCCTACGAGCAGTACTTC.

The chain has TRBV28 and TRBJ2-1; 14 nucleotides line up with TRBD2. Germline V lookup: CDR1 MDHEN, CDR2 SYDVKM. J gave up 10 bases and V 5 bases, and 13 bases lay outside the gene matches. This CDR3 has 17 residues. This CDR3 is CASSLLHGLAGGGEQFF. The CDR3, as DNA: TGTGCCAGCAGTCTTCTTCATGGACTAGCGGGGGGAGGGGAGCAGTTCTTC.

The gene calls are TRBV12-3 or TRBV12-4 and TRBJ2-3, with TRBD1 matching 8 bases. The CDR3 is 15 residues long. Trimming cost V 10 bases and J 11 bases; bases outside gene matches: 20. The CDR3 loop is CATYDRDRPMMGQYF. The CDR3 DNA is TGTGCCACCTACGACCGGGACAGGCCCATGATGGGGCAGTATTTT.

The rearrangement uses TRBV4-1 and TRBJ2-2; a possible D gene is TRBD1 (6 bases). The V end was cut by 5 bases, the J end by 0 bases, with 7 bases between. The CDR3 is 14 amino acids. CDR1 is MGHRA and CDR2 is YSYEKL in the germline V gene. The CDR3 protein is CASSGQTNTGELFF. The CDR3, as DNA: TGCGCCAGCAGCGGACAGACGAACACCGGGGAGCTGTTTTTT.

This clonotype was seen just once. The rearrangement joins TRBV2 to TRBJ2-7; 10 positions agree with TRBD2. The V segment lost 6 bases and the J segment 0 bases; nucleotides outside the gene matches: 8. Germline values: CDR1 SNHLY, CDR2 FYNNEI. This CDR3 has 16 residues. CDR3 DNA: TGTGCCAGCAGGGCTAGCGGGGGATCTCTCTCCTACGAGCAGTACGTC. Protein sequence: CASRASGGSLSYEQYV.

The V gene is TRBV13, the J gene TRBJ1-2; a possible D gene is TRBD1 (5 bases). This CDR3 region has 16 residues. CDR1 and CDR2 (germline): PRHDT, FYEKMQ (reference sequence). With 5 bases removed from V and 1 base from J, the gap between germline ends came to 17 bases. The CDR3, as DNA: TGTGCCAGCAGCGACCCCCGAGGGGTAATTAACTATGGCTACACCTTC. Amino acid sequence: CASSDPRGVINYGYTF.

The gene calls are TRBV4-1 and TRBJ2-1, with TRBD1 matching 7 bases. Looked up from germline, CDR1 is MGHRA and CDR2 is YSYEKL. The CDR3 sequence is 16 residues long. J was trimmed by 0 bases and V by 4 bases; bases with no gene match: 6. The DNA of the CDR3 is TGCGCCAGCAGCCCCGAGGGACAGAGCTCCTACAATGAGCAGTTCTTC. Translating gives CASSPEGQSSYNEQFF.